One T cell receptor beta chain is described in this entry. Its antigen is unknown. The CDR3 sequence is 15 residues long. From germline, CDR1 is SQVTM and CDR2 ANQGSEA. After removal of 1 base from V and 7 bases from J, the junction contained 8 bases not matched to a gene. The data derive from a study of cytomegalovirus exposure and HLA in healthy donors. General study findings and limits: Among TCR beta chains, those listed as cytomegalovirus-associated numbered about 160. The authors assumed roughly uniform sequencing depth across donors for presence/absence analyses.

A multiplex PCR was run with 60 Vbeta primers and 13 Jbeta primers. The table came from immunoSEQ multiplex PCR; TCRdb's copy has only in-frame clones and leaves some out. The sample carries 250,000 or so clones, nearly 95% recorded once. The material sequenced was PBMCs. The chain is built from TRBV29-1 and TRBJ2-1; 9 nucleotides line up with TRBD2. The source is a girl between 2 and 10 years old in good health and CMV-seronegative. The CDR3 sequence: CSVEGVAGVGNEQFF. The CDR3 DNA follows: TGCAGCGTTGAAGGGGTAGCGGGAGTAGGAAATGAGCAGTTCTTC.